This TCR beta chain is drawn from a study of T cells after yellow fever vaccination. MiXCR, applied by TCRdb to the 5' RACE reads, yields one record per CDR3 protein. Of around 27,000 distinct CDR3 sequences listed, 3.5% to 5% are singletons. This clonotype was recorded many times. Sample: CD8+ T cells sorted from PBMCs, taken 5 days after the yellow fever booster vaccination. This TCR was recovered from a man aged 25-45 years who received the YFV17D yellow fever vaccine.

CDR3 protein: CASRGLAGGIETQYF. CDR3 bases: TGTGCCAGCAGGGGACTAGCGGGAGGTATCGAGACCCAGTACTTC. V gene TRBV7-9 combines with J gene TRBJ2-5; 15 bases map to TRBD2. Trimming removed 6 bases from V and 5 bases from J; junction bases left unmatched: 4. The CDR3 runs to 15 residues. Germline lookup yields CDR1 SEHNR and CDR2 FQNEAQ (reference sequence).